These 14 T cell receptor beta chains came from one sample sequenced in a study of regulatory T cells in long-lasting Graves disease. Time point in this sample: newly diagnosed GD, antithyroid drugs for less than 3 months. Generation of the TCR library employed RNA extracted from PBMCs. Construction of TCR beta libraries relied on iRepertoire HTBI primers and on Arm-PCR targeting CDR3 regions. TCRdb re-called the multiplex PCR reads with MiXCR, one entry per CDR3 protein. The sample yields 450,000 to 600,000 distinct CDR3 sequences, about 16% seen once. The data were also submitted as part of a second study, on T cells in Graves' hyperthyroidism and ophthalmopathy.

The sequencing used peripheral blood mononuclear cells (PBMCs), collected at new diagnosis, from a patient treated with antithyroid drugs. These receptor sequences come from a man aged 35 to 55 with Graves disease.

The chain couples TRBV19 to TRBJ2-7; 10 bases line up with TRBD1. J was trimmed by 5 bases and V by 5 bases; bases with no gene match: 3. In germline, CDR1 is LNHDA, CDR2 SQIVND (reference sequence). The CDR3 consists of 13 residues. Written as DNA, the CDR3 is TGTGCCAGTAGTTACGGACAGGGGGACGAGCAGTACTTC. Protein product: CASSYGQGDEQYF.

This clonotype was detected a few times. The chain carries TRBV12-3 or TRBV12-4 and TRBJ1-5; D remains unclear. CDR3 length equals 15 residues. V shed 3 bases and J shed 4 bases, with 13 bases lying between them. CDR3 nucleotide sequence: TGTGCCAGCAGTTTTGGGCGGGGTTTAAATCAGCCCCAGCATTTT. Translated: CASSFGRGLNQPQHF.

This clonotype was seen at least ten times. The chain joins TRBV2 to TRBJ1-6; TRBD1 agrees at 7 bases. J was trimmed by 0 bases and V by 8 bases; bases with no gene match: 4. Per the germline V gene, CDR1 is SNHLY and CDR2 is FYNNEI. The CDR3 spans 15 residues. CDR3 sequence reads: CASGQESSYNSPLHF. In nucleotides, the CDR3 is TGTGCCAGCGGACAGGAGAGCTCCTATAATTCACCCCTCCACTTT.

At least ten counts were recorded for this clonotype. This rearrangement joins TRBV11-2 to TRBJ2-1, with no clear D. This CDR3 spans 11 amino acids. Germline values: CDR1 SGHAT, CDR2 FQNNGV. The ends were cut back, 3 bases at V and 11 bases at J, with 8 bases in the middle. CDR3 in amino acids: CASSFGQQQFF. The CDR3 coding sequence is TGTGCCAGCAGCTTTGGGCAGCAGCAGTTCTTC.

This clonotype was seen repeatedly, ten times or more. The gene calls are TRBV18 and TRBJ2-3; 11 bases fit TRBD2. The J segment lost 2 bases and the V segment lost 2 bases, leaving 9 bases of the junction unmatched. The length of the CDR3 is 18 residues. Germline V gene lookup returns CDR1 KGHSH and CDR2 LQKENI. CDR3 coding DNA: TGTGCCAGCTCACCAAGGGTCGCTAGCGGGAGGATCACAGATACGCAGTATTTT. It yields the protein CASSPRVASGRITDTQYF.

About this clonotype itself: A far bigger clonotype differs at one base, so this is likely a read error. This likely comes from a read error, as the CDR3 has no conserved phenylalanine or tryptophan at its end. The chain has TRBV18 and TRBJ2-5, with TRBD2 matching 7 bases. Unmatched junction bases numbered 7, after V lost 8 bases and J lost 1 base. Germline CDR1 KGHSH, CDR2 LQKENI. This CDR3 has 14 amino acids. Here the CDR3 reads CASSFGGSQETQYS. In nucleotides, the CDR3 is TGTGCCAGCAGTTTCGGCGGGAGCCAAGAGACCCAGTACTCC.

This clonotype was detected a few times. The chain has TRBV11-2 and TRBJ1-6, with D tentatively TRBD1 (5 bases). Trimming removed 6 bases from V and 8 bases from J, with 17 bases in between. Germline lookup yields CDR1 SGHAT and CDR2 FQNNGV. The CDR3 extends over 15 amino acids. CDR3 loop: CASRSVRGLDSPLHF. As DNA, the CDR3 is TGTGCCAGCAGATCAGTCCGGGGCCTAGATTCACCCCTCCACTTT.

About this clonotype itself: A much larger clone sits a single nucleotide away, making a read error possible. The rearrangement joins TRBV6-2 or TRBV6-3 to TRBJ2-1, with D unresolved. Germline V lookup: CDR1 MNHEY, CDR2 SVGEGT. This CDR3 is 15 amino acids long. Trimming took 6 bases from V and 8 from J, leaving 20 bases between them. Here the CDR3 reads CASRRILGPVDEQFF. The CDR3 bases are TGTGCCAGCAGGCGAATCCTTGGGCCAGTTGATGAGCAGTTCTTC.

This clonotype was seen a few times. J is TRBJ2-7 and V is TRBV27; 15 nucleotides agree with TRBD2. After removal of 5 bases from V and 6 bases from J, the junction contained 5 bases not matched to a gene. The germline gives CDR1 MNHEY, CDR2 SMNVEV (reference sequence). CDR3 length: 15 amino acids. The CDR3 protein is CASSPKGLAGGEQYF. CDR3 DNA sequence: TGTGCCAGCAGTCCGAAGGGACTAGCGGGAGGCGAGCAGTACTTC.

In its sample, this clonotype was seen a few times. The J gene is TRBJ1-6, the V gene TRBV20-1; 7 bases align to TRBD1. The CDR3 has 12 residues. Germline V CDR1 and CDR2: DFQATT, SNEGSKA (reference sequence). Losses at the gene ends were 7 bases for V and 5 bases for J; bases not matched to a gene: 2. The CDR3 sequence: CSGTGHNSPLHF. CDR3 nucleotide sequence: TGCAGTGGGACAGGTCATAATTCACCCCTCCACTTT.

This clonotype has a count of ten or more. The CDR3 DNA sequence: TGTGCCAGCAGCTTGTTCAGGGACAAGTTAGGCTACACCTTC. Protein: CASSLFRDKLGYTF. This sequence joins TRBV5-5 and TRBJ1-2; the D gene is possibly TRBD1 (6 bases). CDR3 length: 14 residues. V lost 1 base and J lost 8, with 15 bases in between. Germline-derived CDR1 and CDR2 are SGHKS and YYEKEE (reference sequence).

The sample holds many counts of this clonotype. J is TRBJ2-3 and V is TRBV7-9; 7 bases match TRBD2. The CDR3 sequence is 18 residues long. V lost 8 bases, J lost 0 bases, and 17 bases stayed unmatched. Germline V CDR1 and CDR2: SEHNR, FQNEAQ (reference sequence). The CDR3 DNA reads as TGTGCCAGCCAAGAACTTAGCGTAGGGGAGGGGAGCACAGATACGCAGTATTTT. Translating it yields CASQELSVGEGSTDTQYF.

This clonotype was counted many times. The V call is TRBV11-3, the J call TRBJ2-1; TRBD2 matches 9 bases. With 2 bases clipped from V and 3 bases from J, the junction kept 11 bases outside the gene matches. Germline V lookup: CDR1 SGHNT, CDR2 YENEEA. The CDR3 covers 18 residues. The CDR3 nucleotides are TGTGCCAGCAGCTTAATGGGGTTAGCGGGAGCTGGCTACAATGAGCAGTTCTTC. This translates into CASSLMGLAGAGYNEQFF.

The table lists this clonotype with a few counts. The chain employs TRBV29-1 and TRBJ2-4; 9 bases fit TRBD1. J was trimmed by 9 bases and V by 0 bases; bases with no gene match: 6. The CDR3 loop spans 14 amino acids. The germline V gene has CDR1 SQVTM and CDR2 ANQGSEA. CDR3 DNA: TGCAGCGTTGAAGATAGGGGACAGGGTGGCATTCAGTACTTC. This gives the protein CSVEDRGQGGIQYF. Filled out from reference TRBV29-1 and TRBJ2-4, the complete variable domain reads SAVISQKPSRDICQRGTSLTIQCQVDSQVTMMFWYRQQPGQSLTLIATANQGSEATYESGFVIDKFPISRPNLTFSTLTVSNMSPEDSSIYLCSVEDRGQGGIQYFGAGTRLSVL.